One T cell receptor (beta chain) is described in this entry. The target antigen is unknown. The PCR had 60 Vbeta and 13 Jbeta primers. Per the original data handling: An analysis performed later counted around 86 million unique TCR beta chains (roughly 11 million of them shared). Clones were sequenced by immunoSEQ multiplex PCR, and TCRdb holds only the in-frame ones, with some missing. V and J calls and clone size are as listed in that table; D and trimming were resolved from the DNA. This table has more than 130,000 clones, about 80% appearing once. These data are taken from a study of cytomegalovirus exposure and HLA in healthy donors. Notes on the study in general: In presence/absence analyses, roughly uniform sequencing depth across donors was assumed. TCR beta V- and J-gene trimming was later associated with a missense DCLRE1C variant. An analysis was carried out later, and it reportedly showed fewer N-insertions in an Asian-associated ancestry cluster than the roughly 700-donor mean.

Germline trimming cut 0 bases from V and 1 base from J; bases unmatched to any gene: 8. The CDR3 consists of 18 residues. Germline V gene sequence: CDR1 SGHNT, CDR2 YYREEE (reference sequence). The sequence came from a male donor in good health and CMV-seronegative. The rearrangement joins TRBV5-4 to TRBJ2-7; 12 nucleotides align to TRBD2. Source material: PBMCs. CDR3 amino acids: CASSLAPSGGGSSYEQYF. CDR3 bases: TGTGCCAGCAGCTTGGCTCCTAGCGGGGGGGGTTCTTCCTACGAGCAGTACTTC.